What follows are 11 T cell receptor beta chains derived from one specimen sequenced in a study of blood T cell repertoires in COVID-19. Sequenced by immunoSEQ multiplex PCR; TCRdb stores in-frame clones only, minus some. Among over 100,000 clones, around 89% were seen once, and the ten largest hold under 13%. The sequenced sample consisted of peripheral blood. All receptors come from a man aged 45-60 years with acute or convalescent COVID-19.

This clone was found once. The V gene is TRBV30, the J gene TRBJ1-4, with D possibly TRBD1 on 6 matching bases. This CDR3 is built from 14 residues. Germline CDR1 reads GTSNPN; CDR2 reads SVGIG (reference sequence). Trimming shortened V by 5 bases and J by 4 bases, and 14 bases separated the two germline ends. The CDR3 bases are TGTGCCTGGGGACGTGGGACAAGTAATGAAAAACTGTTTTTT. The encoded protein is CAWGRGTSNEKLFF.

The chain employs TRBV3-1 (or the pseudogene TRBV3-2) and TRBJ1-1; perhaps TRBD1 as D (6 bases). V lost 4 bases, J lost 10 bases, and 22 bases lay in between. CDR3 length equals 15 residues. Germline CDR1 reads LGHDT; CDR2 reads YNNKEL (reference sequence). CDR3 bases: TGTGCCAGCAGCCCGTCCGATGGGACACCCTCCGGAGCTTTCTTT. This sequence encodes CASSPSDGTPSGAFF.

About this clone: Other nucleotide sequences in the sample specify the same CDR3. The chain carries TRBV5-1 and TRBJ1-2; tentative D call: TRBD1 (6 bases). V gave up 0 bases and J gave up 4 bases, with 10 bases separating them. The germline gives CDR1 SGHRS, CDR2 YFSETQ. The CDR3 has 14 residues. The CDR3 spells CASSLGQALYGYTF. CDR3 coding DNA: TGCGCCAGCAGCTTGGGACAGGCTCTCTATGGCTACACCTTC.

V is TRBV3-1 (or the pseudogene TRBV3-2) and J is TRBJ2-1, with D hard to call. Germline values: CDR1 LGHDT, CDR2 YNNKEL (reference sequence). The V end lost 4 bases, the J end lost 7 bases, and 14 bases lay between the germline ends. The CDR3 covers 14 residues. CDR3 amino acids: CASSPTTSANEQFF. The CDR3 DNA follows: TGTGCCAGCAGCCCTACGACGAGCGCGAATGAGCAGTTCTTC.

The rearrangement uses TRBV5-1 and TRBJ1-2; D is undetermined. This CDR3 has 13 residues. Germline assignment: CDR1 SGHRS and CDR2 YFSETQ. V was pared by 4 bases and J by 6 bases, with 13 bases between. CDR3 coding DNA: TGCGCCAGCAGCCAGAGCTTGGAGGATGGCTACACCTTC. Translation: CASSQSLEDGYTF.

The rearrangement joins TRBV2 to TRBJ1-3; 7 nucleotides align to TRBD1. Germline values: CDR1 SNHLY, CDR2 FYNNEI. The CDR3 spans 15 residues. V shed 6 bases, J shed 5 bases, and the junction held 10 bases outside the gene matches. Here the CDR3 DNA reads TGTGCCAGCAGCCAGGACTGGACAGGAAGAAACACCATATATTTT. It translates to CASSQDWTGRNTIYF.

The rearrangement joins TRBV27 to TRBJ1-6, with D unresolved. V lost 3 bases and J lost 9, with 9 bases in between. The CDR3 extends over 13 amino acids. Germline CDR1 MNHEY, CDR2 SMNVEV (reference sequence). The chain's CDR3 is CASSFHNLSPLHF. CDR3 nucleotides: TGTGCCAGCAGTTTTCACAACCTTTCACCCCTCCACTTT.

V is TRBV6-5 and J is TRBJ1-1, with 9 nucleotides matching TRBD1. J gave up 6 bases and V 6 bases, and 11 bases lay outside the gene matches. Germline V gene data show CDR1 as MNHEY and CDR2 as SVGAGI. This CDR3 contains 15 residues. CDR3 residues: CASSSKTGGLSEAFF. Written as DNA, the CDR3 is TGTGCCAGCAGCTCAAAGACAGGGGGGCTATCTGAAGCTTTCTTT.

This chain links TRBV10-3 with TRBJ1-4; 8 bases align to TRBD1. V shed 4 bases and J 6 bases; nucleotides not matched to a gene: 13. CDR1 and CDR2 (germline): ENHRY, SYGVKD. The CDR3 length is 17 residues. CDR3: CAISARGGQGAHEKLFF. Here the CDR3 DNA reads TGTGCCATCAGTGCCCGAGGAGGGCAGGGGGCGCATGAAAAACTGTTTTTT.

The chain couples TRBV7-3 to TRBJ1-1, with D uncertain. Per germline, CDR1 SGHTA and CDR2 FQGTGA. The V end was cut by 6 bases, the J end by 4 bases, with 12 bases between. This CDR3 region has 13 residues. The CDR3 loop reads CASREGGSTEAFF. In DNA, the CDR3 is TGTGCCAGCAGGGAGGGCGGGTCCACTGAAGCTTTCTTT. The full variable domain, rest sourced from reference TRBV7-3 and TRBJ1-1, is GAGVSQTPSNKVTEKGKYVELRCDPISGHTALYWYRQSLGQGPEFLIYFQGTGAADDSGLPNDRFFAVRPEGSVSTLKIQRTERGDSAVYLCASREGGSTEAFFGQGTRLTVV.

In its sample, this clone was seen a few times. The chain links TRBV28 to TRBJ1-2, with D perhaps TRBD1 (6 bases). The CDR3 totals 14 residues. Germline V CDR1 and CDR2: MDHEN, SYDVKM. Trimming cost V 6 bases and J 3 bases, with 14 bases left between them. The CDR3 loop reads CASRRQGIDYGYTF. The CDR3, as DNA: TGTGCCAGCAGGAGGCAGGGGATAGACTATGGCTACACCTTC.